This TCR beta chain was observed in a study of cytomegalovirus exposure and HLA in healthy donors (dated by TCRdb to 2016 to 2017). In the study overall: In an earlier analysis of approximately 640 of the donors, 250 to 300 Gb of sequence data and approximately 100 million unique TCR beta sequences from 150 million to 200 million T cells were reported. An early release that covered about 640 HLA-typed donors contained 300 to 350 gigabases of sequencing data and tens of millions of unique TCR sequences. The genetic ancestry cluster associated with self-reported Caucasian donors included roughly 84% of the roughly 400 genotyped donors. The study was designed to test whether signatures of past pathogen exposure could be identified by cataloging public T cell receptors. The study used immunosequencing to profile the T cell repertoires of several hundred subjects and linked those repertoires to cytomegalovirus serostatus. In addition to the first cohort of roughly 700 subjects, a separate validation cohort of approximately 130 different subjects was used. To predict cytomegalovirus infection status, the study brought together high-throughput TCR immunosequencing, statistical association of individual TCRs with disease status, and machine learning. A later analysis re-examined previously published TCR beta repertoires from over 500 donors and added high-resolution HLA genotyping to investigate patterns of TCR occurrence. Rather than drawing on any new phenotypic data, the later analysis identified candidate immune exposures from TCR beta sequences and the way those sequences occurred across donors. To decide whether each TCR beta V gene segment behaved as functional or pseudogenic, an earlier analysis of 587 of the donors relied on high-throughput TCR beta sequencing. Donor age, sex, ethnicity and CMV serostatus were collected together with the repertoire data. A later genetic analysis used genome-wide SNP genotypes for about 65% of the roughly 670 donors, treating that subset as a discovery cohort. Every discovery cohort repertoire had been produced on one sequencing platform. Class I and class II HLA loci were covered by the typing at four-digit resolution. The number of typed donors differed by locus: 629-630 for A, B, C, DRB1 and DQB1; some 540 for DQA1; roughly 600 for DPA1; and about 450 for DPB1. Because of strong linkage in the cohort, roughly 5 DR-DQ haplotypes were treated as single units for association and clustering. Across some 400 genotyped donors of the cohort, an average of roughly 250,000 unique TCR beta nucleotide sequences per donor were sequenced, and approximately 17% of those sequences were non-productive.

The cohort consisted of hundreds of healthy bone marrow donors. Cohort members were all nominally healthy when sampled, although unrecorded immune exposures were likely present. The donor tested CMV seronegative and was one of the 352 seronegative cohort members. A peripheral blood sample was collected from each donor, and TCR beta sequencing was performed on peripheral blood mononuclear cells. The Qiagen DNeasy Blood Extraction Kit was used to extract genomic DNA from the blood cell samples. The paper as a whole reports these results and caveats: Sequencing depth was assumed to be roughly uniform across donors in the presence/absence analyses, though that assumption may not hold. The only immune exposure information available for the cohort was CMV serostatus. A later analysis associated about 16,000 TCR beta sequences with specific HLA alleles at a false discovery rate of 0.05. In a later genetic analysis, fewer N-insertions in productive TCRs were reported among donors in an Asian-associated ancestry cluster than the 666-donor mean. In vitro tests confirmed that three of the cytomegalovirus-associated TCR beta chains recognize cytomegalovirus antigens. Because HLA typing was unavailable for some donors at each locus, only the typed subset was used in association tests. A cluster of highly shared sequence variants was judged likely to be a technical artifact of the sequencing pipeline. Because the 87-base-pair reads could not distinguish some IMGT-functional V segments, including TRBV6-2 and TRBV6-3, those segments were excluded. According to a later analysis, TCR association rates differed among HLA loci, with DRB1 alleles showing the most associated TCRs and HLA-C alleles showing the fewest. Strong co-occurrence of HLA alleles, especially DR and DQ, made assigning TCR associations to individual alleles difficult. Cytomegalovirus status was reported to be diagnosed by the classifier with high specificity and sensitivity in both the original and validation cohorts. A later analysis found that most CMV-associated TCR beta chains appeared HLA-restricted, with HLA associations seemingly driven largely by CMV exposure. Roughly 17 rarely observed V segments, including chromosome 9 orphons, were excluded from the earlier analysis of a few hundred of the donors because counts were too low. V-gene and J-gene trimming of TCR beta chains was associated with a missense DCLRE1C variant in a later genetic analysis, and the association was replicated in an independent cohort. While some public TCRs were present in many individuals, most TCR sequences turned up only very rarely across donors. A further reported finding was that TCR beta sequences accurately predicted the HLA-A and HLA-B alleles for most subjects in the first cohort. An earlier analysis of approximately 570 of the donors showed that most TCR beta V segments appeared in productive rearrangements either about 87% or about 30% of the time, which broadly matched IMGT annotations. The authors suggested that the approach could potentially be extended to other disease states and immunological phenotypes. Only TCR beta chains were sequenced in this cohort, and the absence of alpha or paired-chain data limited detectable features. Linkage disequilibrium might explain the correlated functional status among segregating V segments, but an unknown experimental factor could not be ruled out. A total of 150 to 200 TCR beta chains were listed by the study as associated with cytomegalovirus. In a later analysis, HLA-associated TCR beta chains showed more clonal expansion and lower generation probabilities than non-associated chains that were equally common. According to a later analysis, parvovirus B19, influenza, CMV and Epstein-Barr virus appeared linked to several top co-occurrence clusters.

The library came from the immunoSEQ multiplex PCR assay. The multiplex PCR relied on a mix of 60 forward primers for TCR Vbeta segments and 13 reverse primers for TCR Jbeta segments. The CDR3 region of rearranged TCR beta genes was amplified from genomic DNA by a multiplex PCR assay. The amplified TCR beta libraries were sequenced on the Illumina HiSeq System as 87-base-pair reads. Processing in the source paper ran as follows. A later analysis counted about 82 million unique TCR beta chains across the 670 or so repertoires, and roughly 11 million of these chains were shared by at least two donors. Raw reads were error-corrected and collapsed into unique sequences with a nearest-neighbor algorithm that merged closely related sequences to remove PCR and sequencing errors. V, D and J gene segments were assigned by aligning CDR3 sequences to IMGT reference sequences. For a sequence to be retained, a match of at least six nucleotides to both a V gene segment and a J gene segment was required. A rearrangement was called productive if the CDR3 had no stop codons and remained in frame with V and J, and every other rearrangement was called non-productive. CDR3 was defined according to IMGT convention as the region running from the second conserved V-encoded cysteine to the conserved J-encoded phenylalanine. In an earlier analysis of some 550 of the donors, sequences lacking an unambiguous match to a single V gene segment were excluded. An earlier analysis of several hundred of the donors called V segments functional above 56.7% productive rearrangements and segregating when the between-donor standard deviation exceeded 5%. A statistical classification framework was developed to diagnose cytomegalovirus status using the catalog of TCR beta chain sequences. V and J gene assignment, in a later analysis, came from comparing TCR nucleotide sequences with IMGT/GENE-DB human TR gene sequences. The TCRdist pipeline was used in a later analysis to assign CDR3 sequences and most-parsimonious VDJ recombination scenarios. In a later analysis, each TCR beta chain was defined by its CDR3 amino acid sequence together with its V-gene family, and reads lacking a unique V-gene family were excluded. In a later analysis, several hundred highly shared, low-generation-probability nucleotide sequences were removed to address suspected cross-contamination and a sequencing artifact. For each public chain, a later analysis derived a clonal expansion index from normalized ranks of inferred template counts within each repertoire. Generation probabilities in a later analysis came from a VDJ recombination model fitted to out-of-frame rearrangements, and those results were checked against IGoR. In a later analysis, hypergeometric tests were used to score TCR-TCR, TCR-HLA and TCR-CMV co-occurrence, with a repertoire-size bias correction applied to TCR pairs. To estimate false discovery rates, a later analysis permuted the HLA or CMV assignments 20 times. In a later analysis, co-occurring TCRs were grouped with DBSCAN, and TCRdist sequence similarity was added when clustering was performed within HLA-allele-positive subsets. Co-occurrence clustering excluded repertoires with fewer than 30,000 or more than 120,000 public chains, plus five with anomalous nucleotide sharing. TCRdb re-hosts the immuneACCESS table, in-frame sequences only. Its copies lack some clones; in the studies checked, an unresolved V gene accounts for under half of them, and the cause for the rest is not known. V and J calls and clone size are those listed in that table; D and trimming were worked out from the DNA. In all, the sample holds about 150,000 clones, and 8.5% to 10% of those were seen once. The top ten hold under 2% of the sample.

Counted from cysteine to phenylalanine, this CDR3 has 11 amino acids. The retained sequence is limited to the CDR3, 33 bases, with the frame set at the first base. The V end loses 8 bases and the J end loses 10 bases, and a stretch of 14 bases separates them. From the germline V gene, CDR1 is MDHEN and CDR2 is SYDVKM. This clone was seen a few times. Its antigen target is currently unknown. Per-base qualities were not stored, and no clone one base away is much larger. The V and J segments used are TRBV28 and TRBJ1-1; the D gene is not confidently resolved. Specimen: PBMCs. The TCR comes from a man over 45 in good health and CMV-seronegative. The CDR3 amino acid sequence is: CASLAPPGAFF. The sequence in DNA is TGTGCCAGCCTAGCCCCTCCGGGAGCTTTCTTT.